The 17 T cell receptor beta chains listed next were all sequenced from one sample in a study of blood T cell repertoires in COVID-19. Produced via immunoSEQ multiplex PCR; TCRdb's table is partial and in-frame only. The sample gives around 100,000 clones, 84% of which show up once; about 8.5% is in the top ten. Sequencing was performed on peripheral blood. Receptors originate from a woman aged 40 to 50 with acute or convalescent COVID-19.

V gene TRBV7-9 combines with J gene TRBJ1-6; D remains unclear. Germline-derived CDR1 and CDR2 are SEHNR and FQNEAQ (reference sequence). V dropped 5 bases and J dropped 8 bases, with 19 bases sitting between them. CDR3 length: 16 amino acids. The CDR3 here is CASSVQAQTPYSPLHF. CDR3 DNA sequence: TGTGCCAGCAGCGTCCAGGCCCAAACTCCCTATTCACCCCTCCACTTT.

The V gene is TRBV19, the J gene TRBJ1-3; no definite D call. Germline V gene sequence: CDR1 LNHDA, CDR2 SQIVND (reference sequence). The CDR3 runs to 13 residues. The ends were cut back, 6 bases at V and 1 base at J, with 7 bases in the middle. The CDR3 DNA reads TGTGCCAGTAGGTCCTTGTCTGGAAACACCATATATTTT. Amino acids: CASRSLSGNTIYF. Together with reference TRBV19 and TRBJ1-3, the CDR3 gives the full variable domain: DGGITQSPKYLFRKEGQNVTLSCEQNLNHDAMYWYRQDPGQGLRLIYYSQIVNDFQKGDIAEGYSVSREKKESFPLTVTSAQKNPTAFYLCASRSLSGNTIYFGEGSWLTVV.

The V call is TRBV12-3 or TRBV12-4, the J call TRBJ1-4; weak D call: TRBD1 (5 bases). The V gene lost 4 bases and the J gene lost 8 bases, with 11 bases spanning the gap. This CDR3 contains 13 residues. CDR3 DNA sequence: TGTGCCAGCAGTTCCACGACAGAGGAAAAACTGTTTTTT. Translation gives CASSSTTEEKLFF.

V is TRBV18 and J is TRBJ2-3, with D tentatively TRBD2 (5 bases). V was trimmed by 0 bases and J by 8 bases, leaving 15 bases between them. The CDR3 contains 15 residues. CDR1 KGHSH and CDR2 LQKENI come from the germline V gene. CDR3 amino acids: CASSPPGIPGGTQYF. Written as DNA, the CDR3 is TGTGCCAGCTCACCACCGGGGATTCCTGGAGGTACGCAGTATTTT.

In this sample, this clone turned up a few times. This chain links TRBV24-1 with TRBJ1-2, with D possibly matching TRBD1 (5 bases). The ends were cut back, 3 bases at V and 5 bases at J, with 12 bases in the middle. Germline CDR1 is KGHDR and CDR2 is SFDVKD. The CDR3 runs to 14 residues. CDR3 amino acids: CATSDANGAYGYTF. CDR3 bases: TGTGCCACCAGTGATGCGAATGGGGCATATGGCTACACCTTC.

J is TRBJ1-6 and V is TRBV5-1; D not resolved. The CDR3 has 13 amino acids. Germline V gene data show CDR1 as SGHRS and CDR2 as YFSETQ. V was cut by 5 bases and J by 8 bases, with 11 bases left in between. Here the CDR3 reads CASRDQGDSPLHF. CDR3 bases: TGCGCCAGCAGAGACCAAGGAGATTCACCCCTCCACTTT.

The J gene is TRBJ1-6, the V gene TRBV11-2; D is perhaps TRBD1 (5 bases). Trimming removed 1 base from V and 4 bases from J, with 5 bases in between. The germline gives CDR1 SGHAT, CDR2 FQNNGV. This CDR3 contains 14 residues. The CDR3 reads CASSLGQYNSPLHF. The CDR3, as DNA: TGTGCCAGCAGCTTAGGACAGTATAATTCACCCCTCCACTTT.

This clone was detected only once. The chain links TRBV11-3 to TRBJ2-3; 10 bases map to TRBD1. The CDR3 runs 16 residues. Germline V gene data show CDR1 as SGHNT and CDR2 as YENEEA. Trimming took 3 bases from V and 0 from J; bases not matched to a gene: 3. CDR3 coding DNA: TGTGCCAGCAGCTTGGGACAGGGGAGTAGCACAGATACGCAGTATTTT. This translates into CASSLGQGSSTDTQYF. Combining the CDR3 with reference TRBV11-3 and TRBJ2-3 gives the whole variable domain EAGVVQSPRYKIIEKKQPVAFWCNPISGHNTLYWYLQNLGQGPELLIRYENEEAVDDSQLPKDRFSAERLKGVDSTLKIQPAELGDSAVYLCASSLGQGSSTDTQYFGPGTRLTVL.

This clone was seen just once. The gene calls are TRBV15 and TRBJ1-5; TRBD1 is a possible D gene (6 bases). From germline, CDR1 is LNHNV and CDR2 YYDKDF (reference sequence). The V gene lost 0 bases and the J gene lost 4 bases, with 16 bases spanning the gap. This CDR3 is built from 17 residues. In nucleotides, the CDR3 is TGTGCCACCAGCAGAGACATCCGACAGGCGAAAAATCAGCCCCAGCATTTT. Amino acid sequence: CATSRDIRQAKNQPQHF.

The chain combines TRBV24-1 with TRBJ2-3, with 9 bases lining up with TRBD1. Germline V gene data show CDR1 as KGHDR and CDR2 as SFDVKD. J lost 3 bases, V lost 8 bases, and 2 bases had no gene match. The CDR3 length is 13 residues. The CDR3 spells CATIGQGTDTQYF. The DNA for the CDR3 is TGTGCCACCATTGGACAGGGGACAGATACGCAGTATTTT.

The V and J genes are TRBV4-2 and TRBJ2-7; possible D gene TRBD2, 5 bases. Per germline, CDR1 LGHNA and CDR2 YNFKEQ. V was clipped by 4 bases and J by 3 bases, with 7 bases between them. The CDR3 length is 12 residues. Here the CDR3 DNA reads TGTGCCAGCAGCCGTGAGGGCTACGAGCAGTACTTC. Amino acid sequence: CASSREGYEQYF.

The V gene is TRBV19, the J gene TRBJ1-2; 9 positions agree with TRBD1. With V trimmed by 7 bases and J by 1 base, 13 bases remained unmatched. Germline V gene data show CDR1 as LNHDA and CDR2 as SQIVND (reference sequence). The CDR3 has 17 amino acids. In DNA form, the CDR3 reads TGTGCCAGTACCGATGGGACAGGGTCTGGCATTAACTATGGCTACACCTTC. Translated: CASTDGTGSGINYGYTF. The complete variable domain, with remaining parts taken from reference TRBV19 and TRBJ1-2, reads DGGITQSPKYLFRKEGQNVTLSCEQNLNHDAMYWYRQDPGQGLRLIYYSQIVNDFQKGDIAEGYSVSREKKESFPLTVTSAQKNPTAFYLCASTDGTGSGINYGYTFGSGTRLTVV.

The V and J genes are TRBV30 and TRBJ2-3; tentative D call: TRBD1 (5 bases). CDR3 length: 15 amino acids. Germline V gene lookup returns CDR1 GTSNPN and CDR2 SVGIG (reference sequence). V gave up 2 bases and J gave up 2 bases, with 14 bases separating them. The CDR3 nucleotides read TGTGCCTGGAGTACAAACACAGGATCCACAGATACGCAGTATTTT. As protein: CAWSTNTGSTDTQYF.

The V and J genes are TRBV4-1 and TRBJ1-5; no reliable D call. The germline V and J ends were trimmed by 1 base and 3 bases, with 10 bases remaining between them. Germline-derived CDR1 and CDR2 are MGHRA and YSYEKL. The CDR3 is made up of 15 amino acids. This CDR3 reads CASSQGQKVNQPQHF. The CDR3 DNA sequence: TGCGCCAGCAGCCAAGGCCAGAAAGTCAATCAGCCCCAGCATTTT.

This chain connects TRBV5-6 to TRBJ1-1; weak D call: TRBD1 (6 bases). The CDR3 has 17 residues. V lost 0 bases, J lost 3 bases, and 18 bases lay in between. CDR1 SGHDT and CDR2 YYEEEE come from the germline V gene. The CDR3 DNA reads TGTGCCAGCAGCTTGGCCACGGCAGGGGCCACTCACACTGAAGCTTTCTTT. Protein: CASSLATAGATHTEAFF.

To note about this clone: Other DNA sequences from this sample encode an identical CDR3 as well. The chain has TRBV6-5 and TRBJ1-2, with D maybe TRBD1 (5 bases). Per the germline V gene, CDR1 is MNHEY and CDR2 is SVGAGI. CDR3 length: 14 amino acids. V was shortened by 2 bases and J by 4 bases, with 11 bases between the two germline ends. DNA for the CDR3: TGTGCCAGCAGTTACGGGCAGGGAGGCTATGGCTACACCTTC. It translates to CASSYGQGGYGYTF.

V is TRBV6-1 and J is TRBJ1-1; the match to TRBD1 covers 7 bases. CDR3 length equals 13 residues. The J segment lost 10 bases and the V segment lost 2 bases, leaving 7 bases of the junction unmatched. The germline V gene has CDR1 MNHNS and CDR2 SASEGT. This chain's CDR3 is CASSEYRGLGAFF. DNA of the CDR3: TGTGCCAGCAGTGAATACAGGGGCTTGGGAGCTTTCTTT.